This TCR beta chain was obtained from a study of response to subunit inactivated influenza vaccine. General study results and limits: Seasonal influenza vaccination, on each occasion, was suggested by the authors to recruit few new T cells.

Each CDR3 protein gets one entry after TCRdb re-called the RT-PCR reads with MiXCR. In the table there are about 610,000 distinct CDR3 sequences, 11% to 15% of which are singletons. The length of the CDR3 is 17 residues. J gave up 4 bases and V 3 bases, and 11 bases lay outside the gene matches. The germline V gene encodes CDR1 MDHEN and CDR2 SYDVKM. In this sample, this clonotype turned up a few times. Its specificity is not known. This TCR was sampled from a man aged 50-59 years who received an inactivated influenza vaccine. The specimen comprised PBMCs from blood, sampled 11 to 12 days after vaccination. V is TRBV28 and J is TRBJ2-1; 8 nucleotides match TRBD2. CDR3 coding DNA: TGTGCCAGCAGTTTTGCCGGGGTTCGGGGGGGTTACAATGAGCAGTTCTTC. Encoded protein: CASSFAGVRGGYNEQFF. Based on the CDR3 plus reference TRBV28 and TRBJ2-1, the full variable domain is DVKVTQSSRYLVKRTGEKVFLECVQDMDHENMFWYRQDPGLGLRLIYFSYDVKMKEKGDIPEGYSVSREKKERFSLILESASTNQTSMYLCASSFAGVRGGYNEQFFGPGTRLTVL.